The rows below give T cell receptor beta chains drawn from one sample of a study of patients and donors after allogeneic stem cell transplantation. A single record per CDR3 protein comes from TCRdb applying MiXCR to the RT-PCR reads. The sample has approximately 220,000 distinct CDR3 sequences, over 30% seen once; the top ten hold more than 9%. Sequenced sample: blood, either unsorted or a sorted T cell fraction (not recorded which). The source is a human donor who was either an allogeneic HSCT recipient or a stem cell or donor lymphocyte infusion donor (not recorded which). It is not recorded whose cells these are; they may come from a transplant donor. Both conserved end residues are part of each CDR3. D genes are given only for firm matches. Size is stated for part of the rows, as once, few or many counts, or as a class when the clone is expanded.

cdr3_nt | cdr3_aa | j_call | clone_size | d_call | v_call
TGTGCCAGCAGTGTCGGGGGGAAGACCCAGTACTTC | CASSVGGKTQYF | TRBJ2-5 | - | TRBD2 | TRBV6-1
TGCGCCAGCAGCCCACGAGGACACCGAGGGGAAGATACGCAGTATTTT | CASSPRGHRGEDTQYF | TRBJ2-3 | few | - | TRBV5-1
TGCGCCAGCAGCTCCCGACAGGGTTCTTTCTTT | CASSSRQGSFF | TRBJ1-1 | few | TRBD1 | TRBV5-1
TGCAGTGCTAGAGATCTGGAGGAAATACATGGCTACACCTTC | CSARDLEEIHGYTF | TRBJ1-2 | - | - | TRBV20-1
TGTGCCAGCAGCCTTTTTCATGAAAAACTGTTTTTT | CASSLFHEKLFF | TRBJ1-4 | few | - | TRBV3-1
TGCAGTGCCAGGGTGAACAACTATGGCTACACCTTC | CSARVNNYGYTF | TRBJ1-2 | many | - | TRBV20-1
TGCGCCAGCAGCTTGGAGGACTCCTACGAGCAGTACTTC | CASSLEDSYEQYF | TRBJ2-7 | - | - | TRBV5-1
TGTGCCAGCAGCCGATCGGACGTTCTCTATGGCTACACCTTC | CASSRSDVLYGYTF | TRBJ1-2 | - | - | TRBV3-1
TGTGCCAGCAGCCCCTGGGGGGACAGAGCCTCTGGAAACACCATATATTTT | CASSPWGDRASGNTIYF | TRBJ1-3 | few | TRBD1 | TRBV7-9
TGTGCCAGCAGCCGGGGCTTCCTTAGGGCCGAGCAGTACTTC | CASSRGFLRAEQYF | TRBJ2-7 | few | - | TRBV27
TGTGCCAGCAGTACCGCAGGGCCCCAGCATTTT | CASSTAGPQHF | TRBJ1-5 | few | - | TRBV12-3/TRBV12-4
TGTGCCAGCAGCCCGGGGCCCAGCGGACCCTACAATGAGCAGTTCTTC | CASSPGPSGPYNEQFF | TRBJ2-1 | - | - | TRBV7-9
TGTGCCAGCAGTTACTCCCCGGGGGGGCCCCAGCATTTT | CASSYSPGGPQHF | TRBJ1-5 | - | - | TRBV6-6
TGTGCCAGCAGTGGGACAGTAGATCAGCCCCAGCATTTT | CASSGTVDQPQHF | TRBJ1-5 | - | - | TRBV6-1
TGCGCCAGCAGCCCCTGGCCGGACAGCTCCTACAATGAGCAGTTCTTC | CASSPWPDSSYNEQFF | TRBJ2-1 | - | - | TRBV4-3
TGTGCCAGCACCCCCATAACAGATCCCTACGAGCAGTACTTC | CASTPITDPYEQYF | TRBJ2-7 | - | - | TRBV14
TGTGCCAGTAGTATGCGTGGGGGGTTAAATCAGCCCCAGCATTTT | CASSMRGGLNQPQHF | TRBJ1-5 | few | - | TRBV19
TGCGCCAGCAGCCAGAGGGACTCCGCCTATGGCTACACCTTC | CASSQRDSAYGYTF | TRBJ1-2 | - | - | TRBV4-1
TGTGCCAGCAGCTCCCGGGGACTAGGCGGGACCGGGGAGCTGTTTTTT | CASSSRGLGGTGELFF | TRBJ2-2 | few | TRBD2 | TRBV7-3
TGCGCCAGCAGGCCAGGGGCTTTTGCCACAGATACGCAGTATTTT | CASRPGAFATDTQYF | TRBJ2-3 | - | - | TRBV5-1
TGCAGCGTTGAAGATAAGCGGCCGAGCTCCTACAATGAGCAGTTCTTC | CSVEDKRPSSYNEQFF | TRBJ2-1 | - | - | TRBV29-1
TGTGCCAGTCTCAGGAGAGTGGGTGAAGCTTTCTTT | CASLRRVGEAFF | TRBJ1-1 | - | - | TRBV19
TGTGCCAGCAGTGCGACAGGACATAGCAATCAGCCCCAGCATTTT | CASSATGHSNQPQHF | TRBJ1-5 | few | - | TRBV12-3/TRBV12-4
TGTGCCAGCAGTTTAGTGGGACTAGCAGAGACCCAGTACTTC | CASSLVGLAETQYF | TRBJ2-5 | - | TRBD2 | TRBV12-3/TRBV12-4
TGTGCCAGCAGTCCTCCTGGACAGCCCCAGCATTTT | CASSPPGQPQHF | TRBJ1-5 | - | - | TRBV6-2/TRBV6-3
TGTGCCATCAGTGGGGCCGAAAATCAGCCCCAGCATTTT | CAISGAENQPQHF | TRBJ1-5 | - | - | TRBV10-3
TGTGCCAGCAGTACTAATAGAGGCAATGAGCAGTTCTTC | CASSTNRGNEQFF | TRBJ2-1 | - | - | TRBV12-3/TRBV12-4
TGTGCCACCAGCAGAGGTCAACGGGAAGAGACCCAGTACTTC | CATSRGQREETQYF | TRBJ2-5 | - | - | TRBV15
TGCGCCAGCAGCTATTGGGGACTGATGAACACTGAAGCTTTCTTT | CASSYWGLMNTEAFF | TRBJ1-1 | few | - | TRBV5-1
TGTGCCAGCAGCCCCTCCGGACAGGGGGCCAGCAATCAGCCCCAGCATTTT | CASSPSGQGASNQPQHF | TRBJ1-5 | - | TRBD1 | TRBV4-2
TGCAGCGTCCAGACAGGCTCTGGAAACACCATATATTTT | CSVQTGSGNTIYF | TRBJ1-3 | few | - | TRBV29-1